These 23 T cell receptor beta chains came from one sample sequenced in a study of T-cell memory formation after mild COVID-19. TCRdb re-derived calls from the 5' RACE reads in MiXCR, one entry per CDR3 protein. The sample records hundreds of thousands of distinct CDR3 sequences, 15% to 20% being singletons. Sequenced sample: PBMCs or a T cell subset sorted from them (not recorded which). These receptors all stem from an adult woman who had mild COVID-19 (a few samples of this study predate the infection). Cell type and time point are not known.

V and J are TRBV20-1 and TRBJ2-7; TRBD1 aligns across 7 bases. The CDR3 covers 17 residues. Trimming removed 6 bases from V and 2 bases from J; junction bases left unmatched: 19. CDR1 DFQATT and CDR2 SNEGSKA come from the germline V gene (reference sequence). CDR3 sequence: CSAAPSINRGPTYEQYF. DNA for the CDR3: TGCAGTGCCGCCCCTTCCATTAACAGGGGCCCCACCTACGAGCAGTACTTC.

The CDR3 region is CASSVDPPWRANQFF. The DNA for the CDR3 is TGTGCCAGCAGCGTAGACCCCCCGTGGAGGGCTAACCAGTTCTTC. V usage is TRBV9 and J usage is TRBJ2-1, with a possible D match to TRBD2 (6 bases). The germline V gene encodes CDR1 SGDLS and CDR2 YYNGEE. The V gene lost 0 bases and the J gene lost 13 bases, with 20 bases spanning the gap. The CDR3 runs 15 residues.

This clonotype was seen only a few times. J is TRBJ1-2 and V is TRBV5-1; the D gene is possibly TRBD1 (6 bases). Germline V gene data show CDR1 as SGHRS and CDR2 as YFSETQ. The CDR3 contains 13 residues. V shed 4 bases and J shed 6 bases, with 13 bases lying between them. The CDR3 coding sequence is TGCGCCAGCAGCCTAGACAGGCGCGATGGCTACACCTTC. This codes for CASSLDRRDGYTF.

V usage is TRBV30 and J usage is TRBJ2-3; D is possibly TRBD2 (5 bases). V was shortened by 4 bases and J by 5 bases, with 16 bases between the two germline ends. The CDR3 is 14 residues long. In germline, CDR1 is GTSNPN, CDR2 SVGIG (reference sequence). This chain's CDR3 is CAWNAGLRVDTQYF. Written as DNA, the CDR3 is TGTGCCTGGAATGCGGGTTTGAGGGTAGATACGCAGTATTTT.

V is TRBV6-1 and J is TRBJ1-5; D not resolved. Germline V lookup: CDR1 MNHNS, CDR2 SASEGT. This CDR3 region has 13 residues. Trimming left V 4 bases short and J 4 bases short, with 8 bases between. The CDR3 reads CASSATNNQPQHF. CDR3 nucleotide sequence: TGTGCCAGCAGTGCGACTAATAATCAGCCCCAGCATTTT.

Many counts were recorded for this clonotype. The J gene is TRBJ1-1, the V gene TRBV12-3 or TRBV12-4; D is uncertain. The CDR3 sequence is 11 residues long. The V end was cut by 6 bases, the J end by 4 bases, with 6 bases between. The CDR3 DNA reads TGTGCCAGCAGAGCGACCACTGAAGCTTTCTTT. Its translation is CASRATTEAFF.

This clonotype was detected only a few times. The chain uses TRBV7-6 and TRBJ2-7; either TRBD1 or TRBD2 may supply D (5 bases each). V lost 0 bases, J lost 3 bases, and 18 bases lay in between. CDR3 length: 17 residues. The V gene's germline CDR1 is SGHVS and CDR2 FNYEAQ. CDR3 DNA sequence: TGTGCCAGCAGCTTAGCGCTTCCGGGACCCCCTCACTACGAGCAGTACTTC. This translates into CASSLALPGPPHYEQYF.

The chain is built from TRBV18 and TRBJ1-1; no reliable D call. V was clipped by 3 bases and J by 1 base, with 18 bases between them. Germline loops: CDR1 KGHSH, CDR2 LQKENI. This CDR3 has 17 residues. The CDR3 DNA reads TGTGCCAGCTCACCCTCCAACCCGGGCCAGGCGAACACTGAAGCTTTCTTT. Translated: CASSPSNPGQANTEAFF. Looking up the rest from reference TRBV18 and TRBJ1-1 gives the full variable domain: NAGVMQNPRHLVRRRGQEARLRCSPMKGHSHVYWYRQLPEEGLKFMVYLQKENIIDESGMPKERFSAEFPKEGPSILRIQQVVRGDSAAYFCASSPSNPGQANTEAFFGQGTRLTVV.

V gene TRBV20-1 combines with J gene TRBJ2-5, with TRBD2 matching 8 bases. V was pared by 5 bases and J by 5 bases, with 10 bases of the junction left unmatched. Germline CDR1 is DFQATT and CDR2 is SNEGSKA (reference sequence). This CDR3 has 14 residues. The CDR3 sequence is CSARGSGAVETQYF. The CDR3 DNA sequence: TGCAGTGCTCGGGGTAGCGGGGCAGTGGAGACCCAGTACTTC.

This clonotype was observed a handful of times. The chain combines TRBV15 with TRBJ2-3, with 11 nucleotides matching TRBD2. Germline V gene sequence: CDR1 LNHNV, CDR2 YYDKDF (reference sequence). Losses at the gene ends were 0 bases for V and 0 bases for J; bases not matched to a gene: 8. There are 19 residues in the CDR3. The DNA of the CDR3 is TGTGCCACCAGCAGAGAACTAGCGGGAGTCGATACTAGCACAGATACGCAGTATTTT. This gives the protein CATSRELAGVDTSTDTQYF. Variable domain in full (rest from reference TRBV15 and TRBJ2-3): DAMVIQNPRYQVTQFGKPVTLSCSQTLNHNVMYWYQQKSSQAPKLLFHYYDKDFNNEADTPDNFQSRRPNTSFCFLDIRSPGLGDTAMYLCATSRELAGVDTSTDTQYFGPGTRLTVL.

This clonotype was observed a handful of times. This chain joins TRBV14 and TRBJ1-5; D might be TRBD1 (5 bases). The CDR3 has 12 amino acids. Germline V CDR1 and CDR2: SGHDN, FVKESK. Between the trimmed V and J ends, which lost 4 bases and 8 bases, there was a span of 9 bases. CDR3: CASSRRGEPQHF. The CDR3 nucleotides are TGTGCCAGCAGCCGGAGAGGGGAGCCCCAGCATTTT.

In its sample, this clonotype was seen many times. The rearrangement links TRBV7-9 to TRBJ2-7; unclear D gene. Trimming left V 5 bases short and J 0 bases short, with 8 bases between. Germline CDR1 and CDR2: SEHNR and FQNEAQ (reference sequence). CDR3 length: 13 amino acids. CDR3 residues: CASSTGSSYEQYF. CDR3 nucleotides: TGTGCCAGCAGCACCGGGTCCTCCTACGAGCAGTACTTC.

This sequence joins TRBV27 and TRBJ1-2, with unresolved D. This CDR3 contains 15 residues. Germline CDR1 and CDR2: MNHEY and SMNVEV (reference sequence). V was shortened by 0 bases and J by 5 bases, with 13 bases between the two germline ends. The DNA of the CDR3 is TGTGCCAGCAGTTTATCGTCTTGGGAAGGGTATGGCTACACCTTC. Its protein is CASSLSSWEGYGYTF.

J is TRBJ1-5 and V is TRBV6-1, with 7 positions matching TRBD1. In germline, CDR1 is MNHNS, CDR2 SASEGT. J lost 12 bases, V lost 2 bases, and 13 bases had no gene match. CDR3 length equals 15 residues. Here the CDR3 reads CASSELGGGPEDQHF. CDR3 nucleotide sequence: TGTGCCAGCAGTGAATTAGGGGGCGGCCCAGAGGACCAGCATTTT.

The rearrangement joins TRBV27 to TRBJ1-1; D might be TRBD1 (5 bases). Germline assignment: CDR1 MNHEY and CDR2 SMNVEV (reference sequence). V was pared by 6 bases and J by 3 bases, with 11 bases between. The CDR3 length is 13 residues. CDR3 bases: TGTGCCAGCAGCTACAAGGGGTACACTGAAGCTTTCTTT. Its translation: CASSYKGYTEAFF.

This chain links TRBV7-9 with TRBJ2-7, with D maybe TRBD1 (5 bases). The CDR3 contains 12 residues. From germline, CDR1 is SEHNR and CDR2 FQNEAQ (reference sequence). Trimming removed 1 base at V and 5 bases at J, with 6 bases between. For the CDR3, the DNA is TGTGCCAGCAGCTTAGGCAGGGACGAGCAGTACTTC. Translated: CASSLGRDEQYF.

The CDR3 nucleotides read TGTGCCAGCAGCGATGGAGACGCAGTGAATCAGCCCCAGCATTTT. Its protein product is CASSDGDAVNQPQHF. The V and J genes are TRBV9 and TRBJ1-5; no clear D. The CDR3 runs 15 residues. V dropped 3 bases and J dropped 4 bases, with 14 bases sitting between them. The germline V gene encodes CDR1 SGDLS and CDR2 YYNGEE.

The chain employs TRBV7-9 and TRBJ2-5, with D perhaps being TRBD1 or TRBD2 (5 bases each). The length of the CDR3 is 16 residues. Trimming shortened V by 2 bases and J by 1 base, and 14 bases separated the two germline ends. Germline lookup yields CDR1 SEHNR and CDR2 FQNEAQ (reference sequence). The CDR3 spells CASSLSVWGSQETQYF. The DNA of the CDR3 is TGTGCCAGCAGCTTATCCGTTTGGGGGTCCCAAGAGACCCAGTACTTC.

This chain uses TRBV12-3 or TRBV12-4 with TRBJ2-3; D is perhaps TRBD1 (6 bases). V gave up 8 bases and J gave up 4 bases, with 28 bases separating them. The CDR3 runs 18 residues. In nucleotides, the CDR3 is TGTGCCAGCCTACCGTACCCTAAGGGACATCCAACGTCAGATACGCAGTATTTT. Residues: CASLPYPKGHPTSDTQYF.

This clonotype was detected ten times or more. At one boundary the junction diverges from the germline segment, which might be a read error. This rearrangement joins TRBV5-1 to TRBJ2-1, with TRBD2 matching over 12 bases. Germline loops: CDR1 SGHRS, CDR2 YFSETQ. This CDR3 has 15 amino acids. For the CDR3, the DNA is TGTGCCAGCAGCCTCGGACTAGCGGGGTACAATGAGCAGTTCTTC. This gives the protein CASSLGLAGYNEQFF.

This clonotype was detected a few times. This chain connects TRBV5-6 to TRBJ1-1; D is undetermined. V lost 2 bases and J 8 bases, leaving 10 bases between the germline ends. CDR3 length equals 12 residues. Germline CDR1 is SGHDT and CDR2 is YYEEEE. The CDR3 nucleotides are TGTGCCAGCAGCTTTGATACAGAAGAAGCTTTCTTT. Protein product: CASSFDTEEAFF.

The chain has TRBV12-3 or TRBV12-4 and TRBJ2-7, with a tentative D call TRBD1 (6 bases). The CDR3 consists of 15 residues. The V and J ends lost 4 bases and 1 base respectively, with 14 bases between them. This CDR3 reads CASSSLTGRSYEQYF. CDR3 coding DNA: TGTGCCAGCAGTTCCCTGACAGGCCGTTCCTACGAGCAGTACTTC.

The gene calls are TRBV9 and TRBJ2-1; D might be TRBD1 or TRBD2, each matching 5 bases. The CDR3 has 15 residues. V lost 3 bases and J 6 bases, leaving 16 bases between the germline ends. Germline CDR1 reads SGDLS; CDR2 reads YYNGEE. CDR3 sequence (DNA): TGTGCCAGCAGCGAGGGCCCTGAGGGACCCAATGAGCAGTTCTTC. Encoded protein: CASSEGPEGPNEQFF.